This T cell receptor beta chain was obtained from a study of blood T cell repertoires in COVID-19. Study-level information: T cells, B-cell-depleted T cells, or PBMCs supplied cDNA or gDNA.

The count of this clone is one. The repertoire was sequenced with immunoSEQ multiplex PCR; TCRdb's copy has only in-frame clones and lacks some. Of roughly 100,000 clones in the sample, approximately 78% were seen once. Germline CDR1 reads SGHNT; CDR2 reads YYREEE (reference sequence). V was pared by 0 bases and J by 7 bases, with 11 bases between. The CDR3 consists of 13 residues. The chain links TRBV5-4 to TRBJ2-7; D unresolved. The source is a woman of 80 years or more with acute or convalescent COVID-19. Sequencing was carried out using peripheral blood. This CDR3 reads CASSLDPSEEQYF. In DNA form, the CDR3 reads TGTGCCAGCAGCTTGGATCCGAGCGAGGAGCAGTACTTC.